Here is one T cell receptor beta chain with its context. The data derive from a study of blood T cell repertoires in COVID-19. The overall study: Both acute and convalescent COVID-19 samples were obtained from the United States, Italy and Spain. In each case, the material was cDNA or gDNA derived from T cells, B-cell-depleted T cells, or PBMCs.

The CDR3 is 16 amino acids. Germline values: CDR1 SEHNR, CDR2 FQNEAQ (reference sequence). With V trimmed by 5 bases and J by 6 bases, 14 bases remained unmatched. Data came from immunoSEQ multiplex PCR; TCRdb stores just in-frame clones and leaves some out. The repertoire consists of about 310,000 clones, with about 87% occurring once and the leading ten covering over 1%. The gene calls are TRBV7-9 and TRBJ2-7, with 9 bases identical to TRBD2. The clonotype originates from a man between 65 and 85 years old with acute or convalescent COVID-19. Source material: peripheral blood. The CDR3 region has the DNA TGTGCCAGCAGCCCCCTCGGGGGGACTAGCAATTCCGAGCAGTACTTC. This sequence encodes CASSPLGGTSNSEQYF.